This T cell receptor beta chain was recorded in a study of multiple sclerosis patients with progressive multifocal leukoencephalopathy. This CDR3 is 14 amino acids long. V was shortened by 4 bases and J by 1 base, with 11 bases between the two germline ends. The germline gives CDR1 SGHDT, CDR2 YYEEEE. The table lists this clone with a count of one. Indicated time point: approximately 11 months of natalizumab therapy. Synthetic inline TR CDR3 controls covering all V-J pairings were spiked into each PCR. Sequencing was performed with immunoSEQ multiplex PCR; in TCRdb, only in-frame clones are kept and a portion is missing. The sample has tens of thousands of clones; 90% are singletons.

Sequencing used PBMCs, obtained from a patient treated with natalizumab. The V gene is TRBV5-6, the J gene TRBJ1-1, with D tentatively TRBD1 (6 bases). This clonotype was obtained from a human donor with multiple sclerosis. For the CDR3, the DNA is TGTGCCAGCAGCCGGCGGGGGCCGAACACTGAAGCTTTCTTT. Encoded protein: CASSRRGPNTEAFF. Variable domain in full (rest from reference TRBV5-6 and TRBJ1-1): DAGVTQSPTHLIKTRGQQVTLRCSPKSGHDTVSWYQQALGQGPQFIFQYYEEEERQRGNFPDRFSGHQFPNYSSELNVNALLLGDSALYLCASSRRGPNTEAFFGQGTRLTVV.